This T cell receptor (beta chain) was observed in a study of prognosis after radiotherapy for stage I lung cancer (dated by TCRdb to 2020 to 2022). As for the study more broadly: Approximately 19 stage I NSCLC patients were enrolled in Nanjing, China, between early 2018 and early 2019. Enrolled patients comprised some 15 with newly diagnosed primary stage I lung tumors and 5 or 6 with oligometastatic NSCLC after surgical resection of the primary tumor. Every patient was regarded as medically inoperable, because of comorbidities in about 12 cases and refusal of surgery in 7 cases. Ages in the cohort of 10 to 15 men and about 6 women ranged from about 50 to 85 years, with a median of 74. Squamous cell carcinoma histology was identified in over five patients, and adenocarcinoma histology was identified in about a dozen patients. Using image-guided IMRT or VMAT, SBRT was delivered in 3 to 5 fractions at a biologically effective dose of at least 100 Gy. SBRT was not combined with any concurrent therapy in any patient. Distant metastases were developed by four of the 19 patients after SBRT, at a median of around seven months, whereas no significant progression was observed in the other 15 patients. Peripheral blood TCR beta repertoires were profiled in stage I NSCLC patients before and after stereotactic body radiotherapy, and the study then linked these repertoires to distant failure. For each of the approximately 19 patients, one blood sample was taken before SBRT and one after, so the study sequenced about 38 samples in total.

Broad study findings and their caveats: Unique TCR clone counts fell after SBRT (median about 9,700 before versus roughly 6,200 after; Wilcoxon paired P=0.011). TRBV and TRBJ usage frequencies reportedly varied with metastasis status, involving two V genes at baseline and several V and two J genes after SBRT. The study was limited by the small cohort and short follow-up, and independent validation of the study findings is required. None of the reported P values were adjusted for multiple comparisons. Tumor specificity of expanded TCR clones was not determined. Post-SBRT Shannon entropy and its change from baseline were lower in patients who developed distant metastases; baseline Shannon entropy was not associated with metastases.

All patients had node-negative disease on CT and PET/CT, and none had a history of other malignancies or prior chemotherapy or radiotherapy. At each of two time points, around 6 milliliters of peripheral venous blood were collected into EDTA tubes. Ficoll-Paque Plus density-gradient centrifugation was used to isolate PBMCs. Samples were stored at -80°C immediately after collection until analysis. The TCR beta CDR3 region was amplified from genomic DNA by two rounds of multiplex PCR. The first PCR round used primers specific to each TRBV and TRBJ gene, with sequences filed in Chinese patent CN105087789A. The second PCR round used universal primers. The Roche High Pure PCR Template Preparation Kit was used to extract genomic DNA from frozen PBMCs. The libraries underwent paired-end sequencing with 151 bp reads on an Illumina HiSeq 3000. On the study's bioinformatics: CutAdapt was used to discard raw reads that did not contain the multiplex PCR primer sequences. Using PEAR, the high-quality paired reads were merged into contigs. By aligning each contig to reference sequences, MiXCR assigned the TRB V, D and J gene segments to that contig. CDR3 sequences were clustered by base quality and sequence similarity to remove sequencing errors. Shannon entropy normalized by the natural log of productive TCR sequence number was used as the measure of diversity. One minus Shannon entropy divided by the natural log of the number of unique clonotypes was used as the definition of clonality. Progression-free survival cut-offs for repertoire metrics were chosen using the Youden index of ROC curves, with analyses run in R 3.5.3. The public reads were run again by TCRdb, first through fastp at Q25 and then through MiXCR, and only productive beta chains were kept. Rows with one shared CDR3 protein collapse into an entry with the most common genes and DNA. In this record, the V and J calls reflect TCRdb's handling and not the investigators' own analysis. The sample data list roughly 17,000 distinct CDR3 sequences, and 40% to 50% of these were observed just once. The top ten hold 35% to 50% of the sample.

About this clonotype itself: Its recognized antigen is unknown. Since a far larger clone is one base different, this is likely a read error.

The input for sequencing was PBMCs, taken before or after stereotactic body radiation therapy (not recorded which). The TCR sequence derives from a donor over 45 with non-small cell lung cancer.

The DNA sequence is TGTGCCAGCACTCCCACCGGGCTAGCGTGGGGGGACACCGGGGAGCTGTTTTTT. This gives the protein CASTPTGLAWGDTGELFF. The chain employs TRBV6-4 and TRBJ2-2; possibly the D gene is TRBD2, per 6 matching bases. The CDR1 and CDR2 encoded by the germline V gene are MRHNA and SNTAGT. The CDR3 holds 18 amino acids from the cysteine to the phenylalanine. This entry keeps only the CDR3 DNA: 54 bases, framed from base 1. V drops 7 bases and J drops 3 bases, leaving 24 bases in between.